The TCR beta chain under discussion was sequenced for a study of blood T cell repertoires in COVID-19. Study context: The analysed material was cDNA or gDNA that came from T cells, B-cell-depleted T cells, or PBMCs.

V was shortened by 10 bases and J by 5 bases, with 20 bases between the two germline ends. This CDR3 has 14 amino acids. The germline gives CDR1 MNHEY, CDR2 SVGAGI. Source study methods: Estimation of nucleated cell counts was performed using reference gene primer amplification. Measured with immunoSEQ multiplex PCR; TCRdb has only the in-frame clones, and not every one. V, J and clone size reflect that table, while D and trimming were determined from the DNA. Among more than 90,000 clones listed, 82% were seen once. The chain uses TRBV6-5 and TRBJ2-5; maybe TRBD1 (5 bases). Material for sequencing was peripheral blood. This clonotype was obtained from a man in his 70s with acute or convalescent COVID-19. CDR3 sequence (DNA): TGTGCCACCACCAGGGTAGGGTTTGAGGAGACCCAGTACTTC. Encoded protein: CATTRVGFEETQYF.